This TCR beta chain was sequenced during a study of blood T cell repertoires in COVID-19. Authors' analysis steps: Using reference gene primer amplification, nucleated cell counts were estimated. TCRdb's copy holds only in-frame clones and misses some; the assay was immunoSEQ multiplex PCR. Clonal size and the V and J genes are those of that table, whereas D and trimming came from the DNA. This table holds about 88,000 clones, 85% to 95% found once. This CDR3 has 15 residues. With V trimmed by 0 bases and J by 1 base, 3 bases remained unmatched. Germline CDR1 is SGDLS and CDR2 is YYNGEE. Sequencing was done on a sample of peripheral blood. This chain links TRBV9 with TRBJ1-1, with 7 bases aligning to TRBD1. The receptor was isolated from a man in his sixties with acute or convalescent COVID-19. The CDR3 DNA follows: TGTGCCAGCAGCGTAGTAGGGGACAGGAACACTGAAGCTTTCTTT. It yields the protein CASSVVGDRNTEAFF.